A selection of T cell receptor beta chains follows, all from one sample in a study of shared clonotypes between healthy human individuals. Sequenced by immunoSEQ multiplex PCR; TCRdb stores in-frame clones only, minus some. The sample yields fewer than 400,000 clones, 74% seen once. The sample consisted of memory CD4+ T cells sorted from blood. The receptors stem from a man in his thirties or forties in good health. Each CDR3 is given with its conserved first and last residue.

TRBV11-2,CASRHTSNEQFF
TRBV5-1,CASRQPSETQYF
TRBV20-1,CSARGHNEQFF
TRBV11-3,CASSFRQTRSYNEQFF
TRBV6-1,CASAGGAPLEKLFF
TRBV19,CASRGWAVGDTQYF
TRBV19,CASSPQASGGKPQHF
TRBV2,CASREETYEQYF
TRBV7-8,CASSLELAGGMETQYF
TRBV5-4,CASSLEREGYEQYF
TRBV27,CASSSWALGVNTEAFF
TRBV19,CASSIGGPKDYNEQFF
TRBV7-2,CASSNRQGRETQYF
TRBV6-6,CASSRAGTTNEKLFF
TRBV7-2,CASRLVSGEQFF
TRBV7-8,CASSSAQQGNGGLYPMKTQYF
TRBV7-2,CASSSVGPPAGTEAFF
TRBV28,CASIKGRGWEQFF
TRBV7-9,CASSLARERSTDTQYF
TRBV6-5,CASSRDRGFSNEQFF
TRBV7-8,CASSLSRGRYEQYF
TRBV7-9,CASSPGRSMHTEAFF
TRBV4-2,CASSQDLGGDGIQYF
TRBV29-1,CSVEPRGTQETQYF
TRBV30,CAWRGDIDSGNTIYF
TRBV5-6,CASSRGRSSYEQYF